Sequencing of this T cell receptor beta chain was carried out in a study of blood T cell repertoires in COVID-19. Sequenced by immunoSEQ multiplex PCR; TCRdb stores in-frame clones only, minus some. The data contain approximately 430,000 clones, just over 85% of them seen just once; the ten biggest clones take up almost 1.5%. Between the trimmed V and J ends, which lost 4 bases and 4 bases, there was a span of 19 bases. The CDR3 consists of 15 residues. The V gene's germline CDR1 is GTSNPN and CDR2 SVGIG (reference sequence). This clone was found a few times. The receptor's source is a woman in her twenties or thirties with active or convalescent COVID-19. V and J are TRBV30 and TRBJ1-1; D gene unclear. The sequenced sample consisted of peripheral blood. CDR3 loop: CAWITTRRMGTEAFF. The CDR3 bases are TGTGCCTGGATTACTACCCGCCGGATGGGCACTGAAGCTTTCTTT.